This entry is about one T cell receptor (beta chain). This receptor's antigen is unknown. The sample holds no much larger clone one base away, and base qualities are not on file. The data were obtained in a study of control samples from healthy donors and cancer patients (dated by TCRdb to 2019 to 2021). Libraries were made using the immunoSEQ multiplex PCR assay. TCRdb carries this immuneACCESS record with in-frame sequences only. Its versions omit some clonotypes, under half of them owing to an unresolved V gene in the studies checked, with the rest unexplained. This sample has roughly 55,000 clones in its table, and under 95% of those were observed once. 1.5% to 2% of the sample goes to the ten largest clones. V is reduced by 4 bases and J by 6 bases, leaving a spacing of 6 bases between them. The germline V gene encodes CDR1 LGHDT and CDR2 YNNKEL (reference sequence). Inclusive of the bounding cysteine and phenylalanine, the CDR3 is 11 residues long. Only the CDR3 part of the read is kept: 33 bases, read in frame from the first base.

What was sequenced was PBMCs. The receptor's source is a man in his forties or fifties with colorectal cancer. The chain joins TRBV3-1 (or the pseudogene TRBV3-2) to TRBJ2-5; the D gene assignment is ambiguous. The CDR3 amino acid sequence is: CASSRDQTQYF. At the DNA level, the sequence is TGTGCCAGCAGCCGAGATCAGACCCAGTACTTC.